This paragraph reports one T cell receptor (beta chain). These data belong to a study of blood T cell repertoires in COVID-19. On the study more broadly: COVID-19 samples from acute and convalescent phases originated in the United States, Italy and Spain. In each case, the material was cDNA or gDNA derived from T cells, B-cell-depleted T cells, or PBMCs.

The CDR3 contains 13 residues. Germline CDR1 ENHRY, CDR2 SYGVKD. Trimming took 8 bases from V and 7 from J, leaving 15 bases between them. The assay was immunoSEQ multiplex PCR, and TCRdb's table has in-frame clones only and misses some. The table includes 250,000 to 300,000 clones, approximately 87% detected once. The genes are TRBV10-3 and TRBJ2-1; perhaps TRBD2 as D (5 bases). The sample consisted of peripheral blood. This TCR was sampled from a woman younger than 45 with COVID-19, enrolled during active disease. CDR3 amino acids: CAIGGLASNEQFF. The CDR3 DNA reads as TGTGCCATCGGCGGTCTAGCTTCGAATGAGCAGTTCTTC.